A selection of T cell receptor beta chains follows, all from one sample in a study of graft-versus-host responses after intestinal transplantation. Sequencing was performed with immunoSEQ multiplex PCR; in TCRdb, only in-frame clones are kept and a portion is missing. The data show some 25,000 clones, approximately 95% seen once. The sequenced sample was PBMCs, obtained 18 days after transplant. All receptors derive from a human patient who received an intestinal transplant, so some T cells may come from the graft donor. Each CDR3 is given with its conserved first and last residue. The D gene is left open where the match is weak. Size is omitted from some rows. Given values are once, few, many or a class for expanded clones.

cdr3_nt: TGCGCCAGCAGTTCAGGGATTTCCTCTGGAAACACCATATATTTT
cdr3_aa: CASSSGISSGNTIYF
clone_size: once
cdr3_length: 15
d_call: NA
v_call: TRBV4-1
j_call: TRBJ1-3

cdr3_nt: TGCGCCAGCAGCCCAGCCCCCCGGGAGGCACTGATGAACACTGAAGCTTTCTTT
cdr3_aa: CASSPAPREALMNTEAFF
clone_size: NA
cdr3_length: 18
d_call: NA
v_call: TRBV4-1
j_call: TRBJ1-1

cdr3_nt: TGTGCCAGCAGCTTAAACAGACAAGAGACCCAGTACTTC
cdr3_aa: CASSLNRQETQYF
clone_size: NA
cdr3_length: 13
d_call: NA
v_call: TRBV7-8
j_call: TRBJ2-5

cdr3_nt: TGTGCCAGCAGTTTAAGACAGAGCTACGAGCAGTACTTC
cdr3_aa: CASSLRQSYEQYF
clone_size: NA
cdr3_length: 13
d_call: NA
v_call: TRBV27
j_call: TRBJ2-7

cdr3_nt: TGTGCCAGCAGTGCGAACCGGGACCTGGGGGAGACCCAGTACTTC
cdr3_aa: CASSANRDLGETQYF
clone_size: NA
cdr3_length: 15
d_call: NA
v_call: TRBV2
j_call: TRBJ2-5

cdr3_nt: TGTGCCAGCAGCGTAGATGGGAGCTCCTACGAGCAGTACTTC
cdr3_aa: CASSVDGSSYEQYF
clone_size: NA
cdr3_length: 14
d_call: NA
v_call: TRBV9
j_call: TRBJ2-7

cdr3_nt: TGTGCCAGTAGTATAGGGTATACAGGGGGCTATGGCTACACCTTC
cdr3_aa: CASSIGYTGGYGYTF
clone_size: NA
cdr3_length: 15
d_call: TRBD1
v_call: TRBV19
j_call: TRBJ1-2

cdr3_nt: TGTGCCTGGTACAGAGAATACACTGAAGCTTTCTTT
cdr3_aa: CAWYREYTEAFF
clone_size: NA
cdr3_length: 12
d_call: NA
v_call: TRBV30
j_call: TRBJ1-1

cdr3_nt: TGTGCCAGCAGCTTCGGGGACAGGGGGCCGGCGGATACGCAGTATTTT
cdr3_aa: CASSFGDRGPADTQYF
clone_size: NA
cdr3_length: 16
d_call: TRBD1
v_call: TRBV7-9
j_call: TRBJ2-3

cdr3_nt: TGTGCCAGCAGCTCCGCAGGGGGAAATGGCTACACCTTC
cdr3_aa: CASSSAGGNGYTF
clone_size: NA
cdr3_length: 13
d_call: TRBD1
v_call: TRBV11-2
j_call: TRBJ1-2

cdr3_nt: TGTGCCAGCAGCACCCGGGACGGAGCCTACGAGCAGTACTTC
cdr3_aa: CASSTRDGAYEQYF
clone_size: NA
cdr3_length: 14
d_call: NA
v_call: TRBV9
j_call: TRBJ2-7

cdr3_nt: TGTGCCAGCAGCTTGTTTCCGGATGATAATGAAAAACTGTTTTTT
cdr3_aa: CASSLFPDDNEKLFF
clone_size: once
cdr3_length: 15
d_call: NA
v_call: TRBV5-6
j_call: TRBJ1-4

cdr3_nt: TGTGCCAGCAGTATTACAGGGGGGGGGAACACTGAAGCTTTCTTT
cdr3_aa: CASSITGGGNTEAFF
clone_size: NA
cdr3_length: 15
d_call: TRBD1
v_call: TRBV27
j_call: TRBJ1-1

cdr3_nt: TGTGCCAGTGGATCTGGAAACACCATATATTTT
cdr3_aa: CASGSGNTIYF
clone_size: NA
cdr3_length: 11
d_call: NA
v_call: TRBV19
j_call: TRBJ1-3

cdr3_nt: TGTGCCAGCAGCCAACCGGATCCTTGGGGATCTCCCACAGATACGCAGTATTTT
cdr3_aa: CASSQPDPWGSPTDTQYF
clone_size: NA
cdr3_length: 18
d_call: NA
v_call: TRBV4-2
j_call: TRBJ2-3

cdr3_nt: TGTGCCAGCAGCCACAGGACTAGCATTTACGAGCAGTACTTC
cdr3_aa: CASSHRTSIYEQYF
clone_size: NA
cdr3_length: 14
d_call: TRBD2
v_call: TRBV6-5
j_call: TRBJ2-7

cdr3_nt: TGTGCCAGCAGCGACCTCGTTGGGGAAGACAATGAGCAGTTCTTC
cdr3_aa: CASSDLVGEDNEQFF
clone_size: NA
cdr3_length: 15
d_call: NA
v_call: TRBV9
j_call: TRBJ2-1

cdr3_nt: TGTGCCAGCAGCCCGCGGGGGGCAGGGGAGACCCAGTACTTC
cdr3_aa: CASSPRGAGETQYF
clone_size: NA
cdr3_length: 14
d_call: TRBD2
v_call: TRBV14
j_call: TRBJ2-5

cdr3_nt: TGTGCCAGCAGTGCCCTACCCGCTGCAAGAGAAAAACTGTTTTTT
cdr3_aa: CASSALPAAREKLFF
clone_size: once
cdr3_length: 15
d_call: NA
v_call: TRBV6-5
j_call: TRBJ1-4

cdr3_nt: TGTGCCAGCAGCTTGGAGGACAGTATCTATCAGCCCCAGCATTTT
cdr3_aa: CASSLEDSIYQPQHF
clone_size: NA
cdr3_length: 15
d_call: NA
v_call: TRBV5-5
j_call: TRBJ1-5

cdr3_nt: TGTGCCAGCTCCGAGACCCAAGCCTACAATGAGCAGTTCTTC
cdr3_aa: CASSETQAYNEQFF
clone_size: NA
cdr3_length: 14
d_call: NA
v_call: TRBV2
j_call: TRBJ2-1

cdr3_nt: TGTGCCAGCAGCTTAGTCTTGGGTGCAACTAATGAAAAACTGTTTTTT
cdr3_aa: CASSLVLGATNEKLFF
clone_size: NA
cdr3_length: 16
d_call: NA
v_call: TRBV11-2
j_call: TRBJ1-4

cdr3_nt: TGTGCCAGCAGCCCCAGGGGTCTTGGAAACACCATATATTTT
cdr3_aa: CASSPRGLGNTIYF
clone_size: NA
cdr3_length: 14
d_call: NA
v_call: TRBV6-1
j_call: TRBJ1-3

cdr3_nt: TGTGCCAGCAGTCCGGATCGTTATGGCTACACCTTC
cdr3_aa: CASSPDRYGYTF
clone_size: NA
cdr3_length: 12
d_call: NA
v_call: TRBV7-9
j_call: TRBJ1-2

cdr3_nt: TGCAGCGTCTCCACCGGGACATCCTATTACGAGCAGTACTTC
cdr3_aa: CSVSTGTSYYEQYF
clone_size: NA
cdr3_length: 14
d_call: NA
v_call: TRBV29-1
j_call: TRBJ2-7

cdr3_nt: TGCGCCAGCAGTGAGGAGCTAGCGGGGATTTACAATGAGCAGTTCTTC
cdr3_aa: CASSEELAGIYNEQFF
clone_size: NA
cdr3_length: 16
d_call: TRBD2
v_call: TRBV10-1
j_call: TRBJ2-1

cdr3_nt: TGCGCCAGCAGCCCGACACAGCCCTCGACGGGGAACACTGAAGCTTTCTTT
cdr3_aa: CASSPTQPSTGNTEAFF
clone_size: NA
cdr3_length: 17
d_call: NA
v_call: TRBV4-1
j_call: TRBJ1-1

cdr3_nt: TGTGCCAGCAGTCACTCCACAGGGGGTACGCAGTATTTT
cdr3_aa: CASSHSTGGTQYF
clone_size: NA
cdr3_length: 13
d_call: TRBD1
v_call: TRBV28
j_call: TRBJ2-3

cdr3_nt: TGCGCCAGCAGCCAAGAAGACTCTGGGGCCAACGTCCTGACTTTC
cdr3_aa: CASSQEDSGANVLTF
clone_size: NA
cdr3_length: 15
d_call: NA
v_call: TRBV4-1
j_call: TRBJ2-6

cdr3_nt: TGTGCCAGCAGCTTAGTGGGGGGGCTCGGGGCCTACGAGCAGTACTTC
cdr3_aa: CASSLVGGLGAYEQYF
clone_size: NA
cdr3_length: 16
d_call: NA
v_call: TRBV11-2
j_call: TRBJ2-7

cdr3_nt: TGTGCCAGCAGCTCCGGACGAACGTATCAAGAGACCCAGTACTTC
cdr3_aa: CASSSGRTYQETQYF
clone_size: NA
cdr3_length: 15
d_call: NA
v_call: TRBV7-7
j_call: TRBJ2-5

cdr3_nt: TGCGCCAGCAGCTTGGGATGGACAGGCCACTACGAGCAGTACTTC
cdr3_aa: CASSLGWTGHYEQYF
clone_size: NA
cdr3_length: 15
d_call: TRBD1
v_call: TRBV5-1
j_call: TRBJ2-7

cdr3_nt: TGCGCCAGCAGCTTGGAAGTTCCCTACGAGCAGTACTTC
cdr3_aa: CASSLEVPYEQYF
clone_size: once
cdr3_length: 13
d_call: NA
v_call: TRBV5-1
j_call: TRBJ2-7

cdr3_nt: TGTGCCAGCTCACCCTCCTTAGCGGGGGGGCGTAATGAGCAGTTCTTC
cdr3_aa: CASSPSLAGGRNEQFF
clone_size: few
cdr3_length: 16
d_call: TRBD2
v_call: TRBV18
j_call: TRBJ2-1

cdr3_nt: TGTGCCAGCAGATACACAAGTTTGGACACTGAAGCTTTCTTT
cdr3_aa: CASRYTSLDTEAFF
clone_size: NA
cdr3_length: 14
d_call: NA
v_call: TRBV6-5
j_call: TRBJ1-1

cdr3_nt: TGTGCCAGCAGCTCCTCCGTGAACACTGAAGCTTTCTTT
cdr3_aa: CASSSSVNTEAFF
clone_size: NA
cdr3_length: 13
d_call: NA
v_call: TRBV7-6
j_call: TRBJ1-1

cdr3_nt: TGCGCCAGCAGCTTGTATCCGGGAACGGCCTACGAGCAGTACTTC
cdr3_aa: CASSLYPGTAYEQYF
clone_size: NA
cdr3_length: 15
d_call: NA
v_call: TRBV5-1
j_call: TRBJ2-7

cdr3_nt: TGCGCCAGCAGCTTTTCTAGGTCTAGCACAGATACGCAGTATTTT
cdr3_aa: CASSFSRSSTDTQYF
clone_size: once
cdr3_length: 15
d_call: NA
v_call: TRBV5-1
j_call: TRBJ2-3

cdr3_nt: TGTGCCAGCAGCCAACGGGCTAACTATGGCTACACCTTC
cdr3_aa: CASSQRANYGYTF
clone_size: NA
cdr3_length: 13
d_call: NA
v_call: TRBV7-9
j_call: TRBJ1-2

cdr3_nt: TGTGCCAGCAGCCAAGCTGGGACTGAAGCTTTCTTT
cdr3_aa: CASSQAGTEAFF
clone_size: NA
cdr3_length: 12
d_call: NA
v_call: TRBV4-2
j_call: TRBJ1-1

cdr3_nt: TGCGCCAGCAGCCAACTGACAGTGAAAAACACTGAAGCTTTCTTT
cdr3_aa: CASSQLTVKNTEAFF
clone_size: NA
cdr3_length: 15
d_call: NA
v_call: TRBV4-1
j_call: TRBJ1-1

cdr3_nt: TGTGCCAGTAGCTTAGCGGGGGGGCTCCGCAATGAGCAGTTCTTC
cdr3_aa: CASSLAGGLRNEQFF
clone_size: NA
cdr3_length: 15
d_call: TRBD2
v_call: TRBV19
j_call: TRBJ2-1

cdr3_nt: TGTGCCAGCAGGCCGGTGGGCGGCAATCAGCCCCAGCATTTT
cdr3_aa: CASRPVGGNQPQHF
clone_size: NA
cdr3_length: 14
d_call: NA
v_call: TRBV21-1
j_call: TRBJ1-5

cdr3_nt: TGCGCCAGCAGCTTGGCACCACCTTCAGATACGCAGTATTTT
cdr3_aa: CASSLAPPSDTQYF
clone_size: NA
cdr3_length: 14
d_call: NA
v_call: TRBV5-1
j_call: TRBJ2-3

cdr3_nt: TGCGCCAGCAGCCAAAAGCCCGGTCAGGGTGATTCACCCCTCCACTTT
cdr3_aa: CASSQKPGQGDSPLHF
clone_size: NA
cdr3_length: 16
d_call: NA
v_call: TRBV4-1
j_call: TRBJ1-6

cdr3_nt: TGTGCCAGCAGCCCCAACGTGAACACTGAAGCTTTCTTT
cdr3_aa: CASSPNVNTEAFF
clone_size: few
cdr3_length: 13
d_call: NA
v_call: TRBV7-6
j_call: TRBJ1-1

cdr3_nt: TGTGCCAGTTGGGCGGGGGGCGGCTATGGCTACACCTTC
cdr3_aa: CASWAGGGYGYTF
clone_size: few
cdr3_length: 13
d_call: NA
v_call: TRBV19
j_call: TRBJ1-2

cdr3_nt: TGTGCTAGTGGTTCCCCCAACTCTGGAAACACCATATATTTT
cdr3_aa: CASGSPNSGNTIYF
clone_size: NA
cdr3_length: 14
d_call: NA
v_call: TRBV12-5
j_call: TRBJ1-3

cdr3_nt: TGTGCCAGCAGCCAAGAGGGTGCTTTCAAGACCGGGGAGCTGTTTTTT
cdr3_aa: CASSQEGAFKTGELFF
clone_size: NA
cdr3_length: 16
d_call: NA
v_call: TRBV4-2
j_call: TRBJ2-2

cdr3_nt: TGCAGCGTTGTTCGGGACTCCTCCTACGAGCAGTACTTC
cdr3_aa: CSVVRDSSYEQYF
clone_size: NA
cdr3_length: 13
d_call: NA
v_call: TRBV29-1
j_call: TRBJ2-7